This passage covers 5 T cell receptor beta chains from one sample sequenced in a study of cytomegalovirus exposure and HLA in healthy donors. The primer mix had 60 Vbeta and 13 Jbeta primers. Clones were sequenced by immunoSEQ multiplex PCR, and TCRdb holds only the in-frame ones, with some missing. The table lists approximately 81,000 clones, approximately 74% of them singletons, with 6.2% in the top ten. Sequenced input: PBMCs. These receptors all stem from a woman aged 45-65 years in good health and CMV-seropositive.

The chain links TRBV6-1 to TRBJ2-3; TRBD1 might be the D (5 bases). Germline CDR1 is MNHNS and CDR2 is SASEGT. The CDR3 extends over 16 amino acids. V lost 1 base and J 1 base, leaving 12 bases between the germline ends. The CDR3 bases are TGTGCCAGCAGTGAAGAGGTGGGCAGGGGCACAGATACGCAGTATTTT. Protein sequence: CASSEEVGRGTDTQYF.

V usage is TRBV5-1 and J usage is TRBJ2-7; D perhaps matches TRBD1 (6 bases). V gave up 4 bases and J gave up 6 bases, with 20 bases separating them. In germline, CDR1 is SGHRS, CDR2 YFSETQ. The CDR3 spans 15 residues. CDR3 sequence: CASSSWDIPPLEQYF. The CDR3 region has the DNA TGCGCCAGCAGCAGCTGGGACATCCCTCCCCTCGAGCAGTACTTC.

The V and J genes are TRBV2 and TRBJ1-2; D ambiguous. This CDR3 is 14 amino acids long. The V gene's germline CDR1 is SNHLY and CDR2 FYNNEI. V lost 2 bases to trimming and J lost 4 bases, with 11 bases between them. CDR3 residues: CASSERRASYGYTF. CDR3 nucleotide sequence: TGTGCCAGCAGTGAAAGGAGGGCCTCCTATGGCTACACCTTC. Drawing the rest from reference TRBV2 and TRBJ1-2, the complete variable domain is EPEVTQTPSHQVTQMGQEVILRCVPISNHLYFYWYRQILGQKVEFLVSFYNNEISEKSEIFDDQFSVERPDGSNFTLKIRSTKLEDSAMYFCASSERRASYGYTFGSGTRLTVV.

J is TRBJ2-3 and V is TRBV6-5; no definite D call. CDR1 MNHEY and CDR2 SVGAGI come from the germline V gene. Trimming removed 3 bases at V and 3 bases at J, with 7 bases between. The CDR3 contains 13 residues. The CDR3 nucleotides are TGTGCCAGCAGTTATGGCCCGACAGATACGCAGTATTTT. Translated, it gives CASSYGPTDTQYF.

The J gene is TRBJ2-7, the V gene TRBV30, with TRBD2 matching 9 bases. This CDR3 is 17 amino acids long. Germline V lookup: CDR1 GTSNPN, CDR2 SVGIG (reference sequence). V lost 3 bases and J lost 2; bases outside the gene matches: 14. The CDR3 region is CAWRRDFLAGFAYEQYF. In DNA form, the CDR3 reads TGTGCCTGGAGGAGAGACTTTCTAGCGGGATTCGCCTACGAGCAGTACTTC.